This TCR beta chain was sequenced in a study of cytomegalovirus exposure and HLA in healthy donors. The primer mix had 60 Vbeta and 13 Jbeta primers. Study processing details: An analysis that came later counted roughly 80 million unique TCR beta chains, 10 million to 11 million shared. Here immunoSEQ multiplex PCR was the method, and the copy in TCRdb shows in-frame clones only, minus some. That table supplies the V and J calls and clone size; D and trimming were determined from the DNA. The sample has around 100,000 clones, around 80% seen once. Concerning this clone: Its antigen is unidentified.

Study conclusions and caveats: CMV serostatus was the only recorded immune exposure for donors. Investigators reported over 150 TCR beta chains as tied to cytomegalovirus. After further analysis at a later stage, 17,000 or so TCR beta sequences were associated with HLA alleles at 0.05 false discovery rate.

This CDR3 spans 12 amino acids. In germline, CDR1 is SGHTA, CDR2 FQGNSA. V shed 1 base and J shed 9 bases, with 9 bases lying between them. The rearrangement uses TRBV7-2 and TRBJ1-2; D gene unclear. The clonotype was recovered from a man between 25 and 39 years old in good health and CMV-seropositive. The sequencing input was PBMCs. The CDR3 DNA sequence: TGTGCCAGCAGCTTAGACCGAGTGCGCTACACCTTC. This translates into CASSLDRVRYTF.